Listed here are 20 T cell receptor beta chains from one sample, sequenced in a study of identical twins. A single record per CDR3 protein comes from TCRdb applying MiXCR to the 5' RACE reads. The sample records roughly 150,000 distinct CDR3 sequences, around 3.5% being singletons. The sample taken for sequencing was memory T cells sorted from blood. These receptor sequences come from a man aged 18 to 29 in good health.

This clonotype was seen at least ten times. The chain couples TRBV7-2 to TRBJ2-7, with 7 bases fitting TRBD1. V shed 5 bases, J shed 7 bases, and the junction held 5 bases outside the gene matches. Germline loops: CDR1 SGHTA, CDR2 FQGNSA. This CDR3 region has 12 residues. CDR3 loop: CASSQTGVEQYF. CDR3 in DNA: TGTGCCAGCAGCCAAACAGGGGTAGAGCAGTACTTC.

At least ten counts were recorded for this clonotype. The J gene is TRBJ2-5, the V gene TRBV6-5, with D perhaps matching TRBD1 (7 bases). V lost 0 bases to trimming and J lost 5 bases, with 13 bases between them. CDR3 length: 15 amino acids. Germline values: CDR1 MNHEY, CDR2 SVGAGI. For the CDR3, the DNA is TGTGCCAGCAGTTACTCGAAGGGGGCGGGGGAGACCCAGTACTTC. This codes for CASSYSKGAGETQYF.

This clonotype was observed many times. The chain recombines TRBV9 with TRBJ1-1; TRBD1 matches 8 bases. Germline V CDR1 and CDR2: SGDLS, YYNGEE. The CDR3 spans 17 residues. Losses at the gene ends were 0 bases for V and 0 bases for J; bases not matched to a gene: 7. The CDR3 coding sequence is TGTGCCAGCAGCGTAGATACAGGGGGTGCAATGAACACTGAAGCTTTCTTT. Translation: CASSVDTGGAMNTEAFF.

In its sample, this clonotype was seen many times. The chain links TRBV20-1 to TRBJ2-1; D is ambiguous. Germline CDR1 and CDR2: DFQATT and SNEGSKA (reference sequence). Deletions cut 5 bases from V and 7 bases from J, with 21 bases between. This CDR3 is built from 15 residues. Written as DNA, the CDR3 is TGCAGTGCTCCCCGAGGCCTGACTGGGAAGAATGAGCAGTTCTTC. It encodes CSAPRGLTGKNEQFF.

This clonotype appeared many times. The chain combines TRBV29-1 with TRBJ1-1, with no clear D. The CDR3 has 11 amino acids. Germline assignment: CDR1 SQVTM and CDR2 ANQGSEA. V was trimmed by 7 bases and J by 6 bases, leaving 12 bases between them. CDR3 residues: CSASIGAEAFF. The CDR3 nucleotides are TGCAGCGCTTCGATTGGAGCTGAAGCTTTCTTT.

This clonotype has ten or more counts. The chain uses TRBV2 and TRBJ2-1; 8 bases fit TRBD2. CDR1 is SNHLY and CDR2 is FYNNEI in the germline V gene. V dropped 1 base and J dropped 4; count of bases not matched to a gene: 3. The length of the CDR3 is 15 residues. CDR3 sequence (DNA): TGTGCCAGCAGTGAAGAGCGGGAGTCGTACAATGAGCAGTTCTTC. As protein: CASSEERESYNEQFF.

This clonotype occurred many times. The rearrangement links TRBV29-1 to TRBJ2-3; 10 bases match TRBD1. V lost 5 bases and J lost 8; bases outside the gene matches: 16. CDR3 length: 16 residues. Germline V lookup: CDR1 SQVTM, CDR2 ANQGSEA. The CDR3 region is CSVIISGTGAGGTQYF. As DNA, the CDR3 is TGCAGCGTTATAATCTCCGGGACAGGGGCCGGGGGTACGCAGTATTTT.

This clonotype was recorded at least ten times. The chain carries TRBV15 and TRBJ1-2; D unclear. The germline V gene has CDR1 LNHNV and CDR2 YYDKDF (reference sequence). The CDR3 has 14 residues. Trimming pared 2 bases from V and 2 bases from J, leaving 9 bases between. CDR3 DNA: TGTGCCACCAGCAGAAGTAACTCGAACTATGGCTACACCTTC. The encoded protein is CATSRSNSNYGYTF.

This clonotype was seen at least ten times. V is TRBV28 and J is TRBJ2-7; D not resolved. Germline CDR1 and CDR2: MDHEN and SYDVKM. CDR3 length equals 15 residues. The V end was cut by 3 bases, the J end by 1 base, with 13 bases between. The CDR3 region is CASSLYLERSYEQYF. The CDR3 nucleotides read TGTGCCAGCAGTTTGTACCTAGAACGGTCCTACGAGCAGTACTTC.

This clonotype was found many times. The chain uses TRBV5-1 and TRBJ1-6, with D tentatively TRBD1 (5 bases). Germline lookup yields CDR1 SGHRS and CDR2 YFSETQ. CDR3 size: 13 residues. V was shortened by 5 bases and J by 10 bases, with 13 bases between the two germline ends. CDR3 coding DNA: TGCGCCAGCAGACAGGACGGTGGATCACCCCTCCACTTT. Amino acids: CASRQDGGSPLHF.

This clonotype was recorded at least ten times. The rearrangement links TRBV5-1 to TRBJ2-3; D unclear. From germline, CDR1 is SGHRS and CDR2 YFSETQ. This CDR3 is 14 amino acids long. Trimming pared 4 bases from V and 2 bases from J, leaving 11 bases between. The CDR3 here is CASSIEKPTDTQYF. The CDR3 bases are TGCGCCAGCAGCATCGAGAAACCCACAGATACGCAGTATTTT.

This clonotype was seen at least ten times. The chain couples TRBV3-1 to TRBJ2-7, with 7 bases lining up with TRBD2. J was trimmed by 6 bases and V by 4 bases; bases with no gene match: 12. This CDR3 region has 15 residues. Germline V gene data show CDR1 as LGHDT and CDR2 as YNNKEL (reference sequence). Here the CDR3 reads CASSPWGRGDSEQYF. In DNA form, the CDR3 reads TGTGCCAGCAGCCCCTGGGGTCGGGGGGACTCCGAGCAGTACTTC.

This clonotype was recorded many times. The DNA of the CDR3 is TGTGCCAGCAGCCCGACAAGTACTGAAGCTTTCTTT. Its protein product is CASSPTSTEAFF. V and J are TRBV11-2 and TRBJ1-1; D is ambiguous. The ends were cut back, 5 bases at V and 5 bases at J, with 9 bases in the middle. CDR1 is SGHAT and CDR2 is FQNNGV in the germline V gene. CDR3 length equals 12 residues.

V and J are TRBV5-6 and TRBJ2-3; D is tentatively TRBD1 or TRBD2 (5 bases each). V was clipped by 0 bases and J by 5 bases, with 16 bases between them. The length of the CDR3 is 16 residues. Germline-derived CDR1 and CDR2 are SGHDT and YYEEEE. The CDR3 coding sequence is TGTGCCAGCAGCTTGGCGCGCGAGGGGATTAGAGATACGCAGTATTTT. Its translation: CASSLAREGIRDTQYF.

This clonotype was detected only a few times. This may come from a read error, since a much larger clone is one base off. The CDR3 carries no conserved terminal phenylalanine or tryptophan, so it likely arises from a read error. V and J are TRBV5-6 and TRBJ2-1; D is possibly TRBD1 or TRBD2 (5 bases each). The CDR3 is made up of 14 amino acids. The germline gives CDR1 SGHDT, CDR2 YYEEEE. The V end was cut by 3 bases, the J end by 8 bases, with 15 bases between. The CDR3 sequence is CASSWDLVRDEQFC. As DNA, the CDR3 is TGTGCCAGCAGCTGGGACCTGGTCCGCGATGAGCAGTTCTGC.

The J gene is TRBJ2-5, the V gene TRBV29-1; D uncertain. The V gene's germline CDR1 is SQVTM and CDR2 ANQGSEA. This CDR3 region has 13 residues. The V and J ends lost 7 bases and 2 bases respectively, with 14 bases between them. The CDR3 region is CSGYSRAQETQYF. DNA for the CDR3: TGCAGCGGTTACTCCCGCGCGCAAGAGACCCAGTACTTC.

This clonotype was observed many times. The chain couples TRBV28 to TRBJ1-6, with D perhaps TRBD1 (5 bases). Germline CDR1 reads MDHEN; CDR2 reads SYDVKM. The CDR3 spans 15 residues. Trimming removed 7 bases from V and 9 bases from J, with 19 bases in between. The DNA of the CDR3 is TGTGCCAGCACGATGACCCCGGGACCAGCTTCACCCCTCCACTTT. The encoded protein is CASTMTPGPASPLHF.

This clonotype has ten or more counts. J is TRBJ1-6 and V is TRBV5-1, with 7 bases identical to TRBD1. The CDR3 has 13 residues. From germline, CDR1 is SGHRS and CDR2 YFSETQ. Trimming removed 7 bases from V and 5 bases from J; junction bases left unmatched: 3. In DNA form, the CDR3 reads TGCGCCAGCCAGCAGGGGGATAATTCACCCCTCCACTTT. It translates to CASQQGDNSPLHF.

This clonotype was detected ten times or more. This chain uses TRBV28 with TRBJ2-7; D ambiguous. Deletions cut 6 bases from V and 2 bases from J, with 17 bases between. Per germline, CDR1 MDHEN and CDR2 SYDVKM. CDR3 length equals 15 residues. The CDR3 loop reads CASSSDRVLTYEQYV. The DNA of the CDR3 is TGTGCCAGCAGCTCGGACCGAGTATTGACCTACGAGCAGTACGTC.

This clonotype was counted many times. The gene calls are TRBV3-1 and TRBJ1-5, with D maybe TRBD1 (5 bases). CDR1 and CDR2 (germline): LGHDT, YNNKEL (reference sequence). V lost 4 bases and J 9 bases, leaving 13 bases between the germline ends. This CDR3 spans 13 amino acids. CDR3 sequence reads: CASSRDAERPQHF. CDR3 sequence (DNA): TGTGCCAGCAGCCGGGACGCGGAAAGGCCCCAGCATTTT.